What follows is one T cell receptor beta chain and its context. The sample comes from a study of CD8 T cells in Susac syndrome. Roughly 0.45 to 1 ug RNA was reverse transcribed with random hexamers. TCRdb analysed the immunoSEQ multiplex PCR reads with MiXCR anew, one entry per CDR3 protein. Of 84,000 or so distinct CDR3 sequences detected, 94% appear once; the ten largest clones hold roughly 0.97%. There are 16 residues in the CDR3. In germline, CDR1 is SGHRS, CDR2 YFSETQ. Trimming took 0 bases from V and 1 from J, leaving 12 bases between them. This sequence originates from a human donor with Susac syndrome. The sequenced sample consisted of CD8+ T cells from PBMCs. The rearrangement uses TRBV5-1 and TRBJ2-3; possible D gene TRBD1, 5 bases. CDR3 in amino acids: CASSLGFDRGTDTQYF. CDR3 bases: TGCGCCAGCAGCTTGGGGTTTGACAGAGGCACAGATACGCAGTATTTT.